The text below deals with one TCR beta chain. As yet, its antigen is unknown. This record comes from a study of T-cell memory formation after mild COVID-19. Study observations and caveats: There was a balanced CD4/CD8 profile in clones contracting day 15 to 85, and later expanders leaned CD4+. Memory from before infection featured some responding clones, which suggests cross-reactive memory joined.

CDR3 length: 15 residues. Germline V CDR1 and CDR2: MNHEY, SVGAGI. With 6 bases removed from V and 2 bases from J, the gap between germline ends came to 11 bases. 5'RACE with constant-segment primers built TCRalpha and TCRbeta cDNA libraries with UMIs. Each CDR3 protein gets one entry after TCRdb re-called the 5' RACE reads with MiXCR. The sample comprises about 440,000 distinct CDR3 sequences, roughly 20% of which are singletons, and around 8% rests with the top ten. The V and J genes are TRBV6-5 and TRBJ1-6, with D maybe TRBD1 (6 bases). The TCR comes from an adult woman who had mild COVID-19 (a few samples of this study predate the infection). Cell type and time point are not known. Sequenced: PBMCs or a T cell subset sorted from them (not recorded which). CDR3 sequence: CASRYDRTYNSPLHF. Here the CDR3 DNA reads TGTGCCAGCAGGTACGACAGGACCTATAATTCACCCCTCCACTTT.